Listed here are 32 T cell receptor beta chains from one sample, sequenced in a study of T cells after yellow fever vaccination (dated by TCRdb to the late 2010s). The library was produced with 5' RACE. This sample was sequenced with an Illumina HiSeq 2500. Clones were called with MiXCR by TCRdb after fastp trimmed the public reads at Q25, and only in-frame beta chains were retained. Rows are combined by CDR3 protein, so each entry shows the most common genes and DNA. The sample data list approximately 120,000 distinct CDR3 sequences, and 7.4% of these were observed just once. The top ten constitute 2% to 3% of the sample. The sample's treatment or condition label, decoded: live attenuated yellow fever vaccine strain. The starting material was CD4+ T cells sorted from PBMCs, obtained around 10 days after the first yellow fever vaccination. These receptors were obtained from a man between 18 and 29 years old who received the YFV17D yellow fever vaccine.

Points on this clonotype: A junction end diverges from the germline sequence, so it may reflect a read error. V gene TRBV6-2 or TRBV6-3 combines with J gene TRBJ2-3; TRBD2 aligns across 8 bases. The germline CDR1 and CDR2 sequences are MNHEY and SVGEGT. The CDR3 runs 15 residues. The CDR3 sequence is CASSATGLVPDTQYF. In DNA, the CDR3 is TGCGCCAGCAGTGCAACGGGACTAGTCCCAGATACGCAGTATTTT.

This clonotype was recorded many times. This chain joins TRBV4-3 and TRBJ2-7, with 9 nucleotides matching TRBD1. The junction had 8 bases not matched to a gene; V was cut back by 2 bases and J by 6 bases. The V gene's germline CDR1 is LGHNA and CDR2 YSLEER. This CDR3 comprises 15 residues. The CDR3 protein is CASSQSPGQGSEQYF. CDR3 nucleotide sequence: TGCGCCAGCAGCCAAAGTCCGGGACAGGGAAGCGAGCAGTACTTC.

This clonotype was seen many times. The chain links TRBV7-2 to TRBJ2-7; 10 bases line up with TRBD1. This CDR3 contains 14 residues. V was clipped by 6 bases and J by 5 bases; unmatched bases: 7. Germline values: CDR1 SGHTA, CDR2 FQGNSA. This chain's CDR3 is CASRGPGTGDEQYF. The DNA of the CDR3 is TGTGCCAGCAGAGGTCCGGGGACAGGGGACGAGCAGTACTTC.

This clonotype has ten or more counts. The gene calls are TRBV5-1 and TRBJ2-1, with 10 bases aligning to TRBD2. Per germline, CDR1 SGHRS and CDR2 YFSETQ. The CDR3 is made up of 16 amino acids. Trimming took 6 bases from V and 8 from J; bases not matched to a gene: 14. The DNA for the CDR3 is TGCGCCAGCAACCCGGGCCCTAGCGGGGGCGTCGATGAGCAGTTCTTC. Protein sequence: CASNPGPSGGVDEQFF.

Many counts were recorded for this clonotype. This rearrangement joins TRBV5-6 to TRBJ1-2; D perhaps matches TRBD1 (6 bases). The CDR3 runs to 15 residues. The ends were cut back, 5 bases at V and 4 bases at J, with 18 bases in the middle. Germline V gene data show CDR1 as SGHDT and CDR2 as YYEEEE. The CDR3 DNA sequence: TGTGCCAGCAGTCTGAGGGGGGTTGGAAGCTATGGCTACACCTTC. This gives the protein CASSLRGVGSYGYTF.

This clonotype was counted ten times or more. CDR3 residues: CATSDVSGGAADTQYF. The CDR3 bases are TGTGCCACCAGTGATGTCAGCGGGGGGGCCGCAGATACGCAGTATTTT. This chain links TRBV24-1 with TRBJ2-3; 10 nucleotides agree with TRBD2. The V gene's germline CDR1 is KGHDR and CDR2 SFDVKD. The CDR3 spans 16 residues. The V segment lost 3 bases and the J segment 4 bases; nucleotides outside the gene matches: 6.

In its sample, this clonotype was seen many times. V is TRBV7-9 and J is TRBJ2-3; 7 nucleotides align to TRBD2. The germline V gene encodes CDR1 SEHNR and CDR2 FQNEAQ (reference sequence). With 5 bases clipped from V and 2 bases from J, the junction kept 16 bases outside the gene matches. The CDR3 extends over 18 amino acids. The CDR3, as DNA: TGTGCCAGCAGCCCACGGGGGTCCGGGACTACCTACACAGATACGCAGTATTTT. Translation: CASSPRGSGTTYTDTQYF.

This clonotype showed up just a few times. The rearrangement links TRBV29-1 to TRBJ1-1; perhaps TRBD1 as D (5 bases). This CDR3 spans 12 amino acids. Per germline, CDR1 SQVTM and CDR2 ANQGSEA. V lost 7 bases and J 4 bases, leaving 13 bases between the germline ends. Here the CDR3 reads CSGGEAGTEAFF. In DNA form, the CDR3 reads TGCAGCGGGGGGGAGGCTGGCACTGAAGCTTTCTTT.

This clonotype occurred many times. The V call is TRBV12-3 or TRBV12-4, the J call TRBJ2-7, with TRBD1 matching over 8 bases. CDR3 length: 14 amino acids. J was trimmed by 7 bases and V by 4 bases; bases with no gene match: 9. Written as DNA, the CDR3 is TGTGCCAGCAGTTGGTGGACAGGGCAGGTGGAGCAGTACTTC. Translated: CASSWWTGQVEQYF.

This clonotype turned up a few times. CDR3 amino acids: CASRDLRNEQFF. Here the CDR3 DNA reads TGTGCCAGCAGAGACCTTAGGAATGAGCAGTTCTTC. This chain links TRBV5-6 with TRBJ2-1; D remains unclear. CDR1 and CDR2 (germline): SGHDT, YYEEEE. The CDR3 extends over 12 amino acids. V lost 5 bases, J lost 7 bases, and 10 bases lay in between.

This clonotype was seen ten or more times. This chain uses TRBV25-1 with TRBJ2-5; D not certain. V lost 1 base and J 1 base, leaving 7 bases between the germline ends. The CDR3 is made up of 14 amino acids. Germline V gene lookup returns CDR1 MGHDK and CDR2 SYGVNS. This chain's CDR3 is CASSELGRQETQYF. The CDR3 nucleotides read TGTGCCAGCAGTGAATTGGGCCGCCAAGAGACCCAGTACTTC.

In the case of this clonotype: A much more abundant neighbour one base away suggests this may be a read error. The chain uses TRBV20-1 and TRBJ1-2; D perhaps matches TRBD1 (5 bases). CDR3 size: 13 residues. Trimming left V 1 base short and J 8 bases short, with 14 bases between. The germline gives CDR1 DFQATT, CDR2 SNEGSKA (reference sequence). The CDR3 spells CSARAGGICGYTF. The CDR3 coding sequence is TGCAGTGCTAGAGCGGGGGGAATATGCGGCTACACCTTC.

This clonotype came up a few times. The J gene is TRBJ2-7, the V gene TRBV7-9, with 9 bases that match TRBD2. Trimming removed 1 base from V and 5 bases from J; junction bases left unmatched: 9. The germline gives CDR1 SEHNR, CDR2 FQNEAQ (reference sequence). This CDR3 comprises 16 residues. CDR3 bases: TGTGCCAGCAGCTTAGTTCTAGCGGGGAGTTCGGACGAGCAGTACTTC. Protein product: CASSLVLAGSSDEQYF.

This clonotype was seen ten or more times. This chain connects TRBV3-1 to TRBJ1-1, with D possibly TRBD1 on 5 matching bases. V lost 3 bases and J 10 bases, leaving 12 bases between the germline ends. CDR1 is LGHDT and CDR2 is YNNKEL in the germline V gene (reference sequence). This CDR3 region has 12 residues. The CDR3 coding sequence is TGTGCCAGCAGCCACTCTGACAGACTAGCTTTCTTT. The encoded protein is CASSHSDRLAFF. The full variable domain, its missing parts supplied by reference TRBV3-1 and TRBJ1-1, is DTAVSQTPKYLVTQMGNDKSIKCEQNLGHDTMYWYKQDSKKFLKIMFSYNNKELIINETVPNRFSPKSPDKAHLNLHINSLELGDSAVYFCASSHSDRLAFFGQGTRLTVV.

This clonotype has ten or more counts. The chain carries TRBV5-1 and TRBJ1-1; maybe TRBD1 (6 bases). Trimming removed 4 bases at V and 2 bases at J, with 12 bases between. CDR3 length: 14 amino acids. Germline V gives CDR1 SGHRS, CDR2 YFSETQ. CDR3 in amino acids: CASSNLRGNTEAFF. The CDR3 nucleotides are TGCGCCAGCAGCAACCTCAGGGGAAACACTGAAGCTTTCTTT.

This clonotype has at least ten counts. The rearrangement uses TRBV7-9 and TRBJ2-6; D not certain. This CDR3 spans 18 amino acids. Trimming cost V 5 bases and J 0 bases, with 17 bases left between them. The germline V gene has CDR1 SEHNR and CDR2 FQNEAQ (reference sequence). CDR3 protein: CASSLLWAAYSGANVLTF. DNA of the CDR3: TGTGCCAGCAGCCTCCTCTGGGCAGCATACTCTGGGGCCAACGTCCTGACTTTC.

This clonotype was counted a few times. The rearrangement links TRBV9 to TRBJ1-1; TRBD1 is a possible D gene (6 bases). V was clipped by 4 bases and J by 8 bases, with 15 bases between them. From germline, CDR1 is SGDLS and CDR2 YYNGEE. The CDR3 length is 13 residues. The CDR3 spells CASSRTGGGEAFF. CDR3 DNA sequence: TGTGCCAGCAGCCGGACCGGGGGGGGCGAAGCTTTCTTT.

This clonotype was counted ten times or more. The chain recombines TRBV5-5 with TRBJ2-3, with 7 bases fitting TRBD1. Germline V CDR1 and CDR2: SGHKS, YYEKEE (reference sequence). The junction had 2 bases not matched to a gene; V was cut back by 0 bases and J by 4 bases. The CDR3 totals 14 residues. CDR3 protein: CASSLETGPDTQYF. The CDR3 nucleotides read TGTGCCAGCAGCTTGGAGACAGGGCCAGATACGCAGTATTTT.

This clonotype was seen ten or more times. An end of the junction differs from the germline gene, which may be a read error. The chain carries TRBV7-2 and TRBJ2-3, with D tentatively TRBD2 (5 bases). From germline, CDR1 is SGHTA and CDR2 FQGNSA. This CDR3 has 13 amino acids. CDR3 residues: CASSPGSTDTQYF. CDR3 sequence (DNA): TGTGCCAGCAGCCCGGGGAGCACGGATACGCAGTATTTT.

This clonotype occurred many times. This chain links TRBV12-3 or TRBV12-4 with TRBJ2-6; D uncertain. This CDR3 is 15 amino acids long. Trimming stripped 5 bases from V and 1 base from J, with 9 bases between. The CDR3 loop is CASSPMISGANVLTF. CDR3 sequence (DNA): TGTGCCAGCAGTCCGATGATATCTGGGGCCAACGTCCTGACTTTC.

This clonotype was found a few times. CDR3 nucleotides: TGTGCCAGCTCACCATGGGACAGCTCCTACGAGCAGTACTTC. It encodes CASSPWDSSYEQYF. The V gene is TRBV18, the J gene TRBJ2-7; 7 bases align to TRBD1. Looked up from germline, CDR1 is KGHSH and CDR2 is LQKENI. This CDR3 has 14 amino acids. Trimming cost V 2 bases and J 0 bases; bases outside gene matches: 1.

This CDR3 is CASSQGNYGYTF. The CDR3 coding sequence is TGTGCCAGCAGCCAAGGGAACTATGGCTACACCTTC. The rearrangement uses TRBV6-2 or TRBV6-3 and TRBJ1-2, with D hard to call. This CDR3 region has 12 residues. Germline V gene lookup returns CDR1 MNHEY and CDR2 SVGEGT. The V gene lost 6 bases and the J gene lost 2 bases, with 7 bases spanning the gap.

This clonotype was seen repeatedly, ten times or more. The rearrangement joins TRBV30 to TRBJ2-5; 10 bases align to TRBD2. The CDR3 sequence is 13 residues long. CDR1 GTSNPN and CDR2 SVGIG come from the germline V gene (reference sequence). Germline trimming cut 6 bases from V and 4 bases from J; bases unmatched to any gene: 5. The CDR3 sequence: CACPLAGVETQYF. The CDR3 DNA follows: TGTGCCTGTCCTCTAGCGGGGGTAGAGACCCAGTACTTC.

This clonotype was recorded at least ten times. V gene TRBV11-2 combines with J gene TRBJ2-1; weak D call: TRBD2 (5 bases). This CDR3 region has 13 residues. Per germline, CDR1 SGHAT and CDR2 FQNNGV. The V end lost 5 bases, the J end lost 9 bases, and 14 bases lay between the germline ends. The CDR3 sequence is CASSLDEGSEQFF. CDR3 in DNA: TGTGCCAGCAGCCTGGACGAGGGAAGTGAGCAGTTCTTC.

This clonotype showed up many times. The chain combines TRBV2 with TRBJ2-7; TRBD1 agrees at 10 bases. V lost 10 bases and J lost 1; bases outside the gene matches: 7. The CDR3 has 14 residues. Germline CDR1 is SNHLY and CDR2 is FYNNEI. CDR3 DNA: TGTGCCACCTCCAGGGACAGGGGATCCTACGAGCAGTACGTC. This translates into CATSRDRGSYEQYV.

The table lists this clonotype with many counts. The rearrangement joins TRBV12-3 or TRBV12-4 to TRBJ2-2, with D unclear. V was shortened by 4 bases and J by 1 base, with 7 bases between the two germline ends. The CDR3 is 14 amino acids. The CDR3 region has the DNA TGTGCCAGCAGTTCCAGCGAGAACACCGGGGAGCTGTTTTTT. Protein: CASSSSENTGELFF.

In the case of this clonotype: Given a much more abundant clone one base away, this may be a read error. The rearrangement links TRBV20-1 to TRBJ2-1; D is uncertain. Per germline, CDR1 DFQATT and CDR2 SNEGSKA (reference sequence). V lost 0 bases, J lost 3 bases, and 12 bases lay in between. This CDR3 contains 15 residues. CDR3 in amino acids: CSARDRLSYYNEQFF. DNA for the CDR3: TGCAGTGCTAGAGATCGCCTTAGCTACTACAATGAGCAGTTCTTC.

Many counts were recorded for this clonotype. The rearrangement links TRBV4-1 to TRBJ2-5, with D maybe TRBD2 (5 bases). V lost 1 base and J lost 2, with 14 bases in between. In germline, CDR1 is MGHRA, CDR2 YSYEKL. The CDR3 is 16 amino acids. This CDR3 reads CASSQGEGEGQETQYF. As DNA, the CDR3 is TGCGCCAGCAGCCAAGGAGAGGGAGAGGGACAAGAGACCCAGTACTTC.

The sample holds many counts of this clonotype. The chain employs TRBV7-9 and TRBJ1-1, with a possible D match to TRBD1 (6 bases). CDR1 and CDR2 from the germline V gene are SEHNR and FQNEAQ (reference sequence). The CDR3 consists of 17 residues. Trimming removed 7 bases at V and 3 bases at J, with 24 bases between. The CDR3 coding sequence is TGTGCCAGCACCGATACCGGGACACCCGTCCTGGACACTGAAGCTTTCTTT. This gives the protein CASTDTGTPVLDTEAFF.

The chain uses TRBV7-8 and TRBJ2-6; D is perhaps TRBD2 (5 bases). V was cut by 0 bases and J by 0 bases, with 9 bases left in between. The V gene's germline CDR1 is SGHVS and CDR2 FQNEAQ. This CDR3 has 17 residues. CDR3 in DNA: TGTGCCAGCAGCTTAGCGCAAGGGAGCTCTGGGGCCAACGTCCTGACTTTC. Its protein is CASSLAQGSSGANVLTF.

The CDR3 nucleotides read TGTGCCAGCAGCTTAAGTCGAAGCGAAGAGACCCAGTACTTC. This codes for CASSLSRSEETQYF. V usage is TRBV7-2 and J usage is TRBJ2-5; D remains ambiguous. Germline V gene sequence: CDR1 SGHTA, CDR2 FQGNSA. V lost 2 bases to trimming and J lost 3 bases, with 10 bases between them. The CDR3 is 14 residues long. Drawing the rest from reference TRBV7-2 and TRBJ2-5, the complete variable domain is GAGVSQSPSNKVTEKGKDVELRCDPISGHTALYWYRQSLGQGLEFLIYFQGNSAPDKSGLPSDRFSAERTGGSVSTLTIQRTQQEDSAVYLCASSLSRSEETQYFGPGTRLLVL.

This clonotype was picked up many times. The genes are TRBV5-5 and TRBJ1-5, with D hard to call. The germline V gene has CDR1 SGHKS and CDR2 YYEKEE (reference sequence). V was shortened by 4 bases and J by 1 base, with 12 bases between the two germline ends. The CDR3 runs 15 residues. This chain's CDR3 is CASSLGRQSNQPQHF. Here the CDR3 DNA reads TGTGCCAGCAGCCTCGGCAGGCAGAGCAATCAGCCCCAGCATTTT.